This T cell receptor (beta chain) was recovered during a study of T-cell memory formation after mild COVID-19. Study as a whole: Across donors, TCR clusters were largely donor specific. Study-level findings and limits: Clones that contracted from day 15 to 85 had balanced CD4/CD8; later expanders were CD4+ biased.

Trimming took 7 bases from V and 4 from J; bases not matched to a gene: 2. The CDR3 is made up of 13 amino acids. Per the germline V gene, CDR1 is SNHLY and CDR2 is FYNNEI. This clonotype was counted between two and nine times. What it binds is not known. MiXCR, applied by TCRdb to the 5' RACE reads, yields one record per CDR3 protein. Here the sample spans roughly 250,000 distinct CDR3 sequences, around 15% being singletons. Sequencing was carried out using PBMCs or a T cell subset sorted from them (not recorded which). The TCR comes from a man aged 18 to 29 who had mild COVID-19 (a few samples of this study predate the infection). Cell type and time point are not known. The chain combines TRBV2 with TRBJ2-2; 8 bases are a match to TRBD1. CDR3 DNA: TGTGCCAGCACAGGGGGCGGCACCGGGGAGCTGTTTTTT. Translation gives CASTGGGTGELFF.